These 26 T cell receptor beta chains originate from one sample sequenced in a study of regulatory T cells in long-lasting Graves disease. Library construction for TCR beta used iRepertoire HTBI primers and Arm-PCR of CDR3 regions. TCRdb reprocessed the multiplex PCR reads via MiXCR and lists one record per CDR3 protein. The sample has approximately 460,000 distinct CDR3 sequences, roughly 17% seen once; the top ten hold around 10%. Noted time point: newly diagnosed GD, antithyroid drugs for less than 3 months. Researchers made the TCR library from RNA that was extracted from PBMCs. These data were likewise used in another study, on T cells in Graves' hyperthyroidism and ophthalmopathy.

The specimen was peripheral blood mononuclear cells (PBMCs), collected at new diagnosis, from a patient treated with antithyroid drugs. The receptors derive from a woman in her thirties with Graves disease.

In this sample, this clonotype turned up a few times. This chain uses TRBV12-3 or TRBV12-4 with TRBJ2-1, with a weak D call TRBD1 (7 bases). Deletions cut 8 bases from V and 8 bases from J, with 19 bases between. The CDR3 loop spans 14 amino acids. CDR3: CASFRRGQVDEQFF. CDR3 nucleotides: TGTGCCAGCTTTAGGAGGGGGCAGGTCGATGAGCAGTTCTTC.

The chain employs TRBV11-1 and TRBJ2-7; perhaps TRBD2 as D (7 bases). Germline CDR1 SGHAT, CDR2 FQDESV (reference sequence). CDR3 length: 16 amino acids. Trimming left V 1 base short and J 0 bases short, with 13 bases between. CDR3 in amino acids: CASSLGAGGLSYEQYF. DNA for the CDR3: TGTGCCAGCAGCTTAGGGGCCGGGGGGCTCTCCTACGAGCAGTACTTC.

This clonotype turned up a few times. The V and J genes are TRBV7-2 and TRBJ2-7, with D perhaps TRBD1 or TRBD2 (5 bases each). The V and J ends lost 5 bases and 7 bases respectively, with 12 bases between them. The CDR3 runs to 12 residues. Germline-derived CDR1 and CDR2 are SGHTA and FQGNSA. The CDR3 spells CASSERGPEQYF. The CDR3 coding sequence is TGTGCCAGCAGCGAGAGGGGCCCAGAGCAGTACTTC.

This chain uses TRBV7-2 with TRBJ1-5, with D tentatively TRBD1 (5 bases). Germline assignment: CDR1 SGHTA and CDR2 FQGNSA. The CDR3 has 15 residues. V was trimmed by 6 bases and J by 4 bases, leaving 16 bases between them. CDR3 loop: CASSHGTGGNQPQHF. Here the CDR3 DNA reads TGTGCCAGCAGTCACGGGACTGGGGGGAATCAGCCCCAGCATTTT.

V is TRBV7-3 and J is TRBJ2-1, with D possibly matching TRBD2 (6 bases). The CDR3 extends over 18 amino acids. Trimming pared 9 bases from V and 3 bases from J, leaving 27 bases between. The germline CDR1 and CDR2 sequences are SGHTA and FQGTGA. In nucleotides, the CDR3 is TGTGCCAGTAGTATACGGTTCCTGGCGGGACGACGCTACAATGAGCAGTTCTTC. Translation gives CASSIRFLAGRRYNEQFF.

This clonotype was counted between two and nine times. This chain connects TRBV20-1 to TRBJ1-3; no definite D call. Trimming stripped 1 base from V and 1 base from J, with 11 bases between. Germline loops: CDR1 DFQATT, CDR2 SNEGSKA (reference sequence). The CDR3 consists of 15 residues. In nucleotides, the CDR3 is TGCAGTGCTAGAGTGGGAGGTGGTTCTGGAAACACCATATATTTT. Its translation is CSARVGGGSGNTIYF.

There are many counts of this clonotype. The chain combines TRBV28 with TRBJ1-1; D uncertain. Trimming took 3 bases from V and 1 from J, leaving 12 bases between them. CDR1 is MDHEN, CDR2 SYDVKM, per germline. The CDR3 runs to 15 residues. The CDR3: CASSLYAERNTEAFF. The CDR3, as DNA: TGTGCCAGCAGTTTGTATGCAGAACGGAACACTGAAGCTTTCTTT.

This clonotype was picked up many times. The rearrangement joins TRBV20-1 to TRBJ2-7, with D uncertain. The V and J ends lost 7 bases and 0 bases respectively, with 13 bases between them. Per germline, CDR1 DFQATT and CDR2 SNEGSKA (reference sequence). The CDR3 totals 13 residues. The CDR3: CSVGLLSSYEQYF. The CDR3 DNA sequence: TGCAGTGTCGGGCTGCTGAGCTCCTACGAGCAGTACTTC.

There are many counts of this clonotype. The chain has TRBV12-3 or TRBV12-4 and TRBJ2-1; 7 nucleotides match TRBD2. The J segment lost 0 bases and the V segment lost 8 bases, leaving 10 bases of the junction unmatched. This CDR3 comprises 16 residues. CDR3 bases: TGTGCCAGCTCCGAGGCATCGGGGGGCTCCTACAATGAGCAGTTCTTC. Translating it yields CASSEASGGSYNEQFF.

This clonotype was seen many times. The V and J genes are TRBV3-1 and TRBJ2-7, with 8 positions matching TRBD2. This CDR3 has 15 residues. V was pared by 3 bases and J by 4 bases, with 8 bases of the junction left unmatched. CDR1 LGHDT and CDR2 YNNKEL come from the germline V gene (reference sequence). Here the CDR3 reads CASSHSRLAKYEQYF. For the CDR3, the DNA is TGTGCCAGCAGCCATTCTCGACTAGCGAAGTACGAGCAGTACTTC.

As to this clonotype: This may stem from a read error, because a much larger clone lies one nucleotide away. The chain has TRBV20-1 and TRBJ2-1; possibly TRBD2 for D (6 bases). The CDR3 sequence is 14 residues long. Germline values: CDR1 DFQATT, CDR2 SNEGSKA (reference sequence). The CDR3: CSARKSGLYNERFF. As DNA, the CDR3 is TGCAGTGCTAGAAAGAGCGGGCTCTACAATGAGCGGTTCTTC.

Many counts were recorded for this clonotype. V gene TRBV7-8 combines with J gene TRBJ2-3; TRBD2 matches 12 bases. The J call may be wrong; the DNA end is better matched by TRBJ2-7. The CDR3 has 16 amino acids. The V gene's germline CDR1 is SGHVS and CDR2 FQNEAQ. CDR3 coding DNA: TGTGCCAGCAGTTTCGGACTAGCGGGACAAATTTACGAGCAGTACTTC. The encoded protein is CASSFGLAGQIYEQYF.

V usage is TRBV25-1 and J usage is TRBJ2-7, with TRBD1 matching over 8 bases. The CDR3 totals 13 residues. V dropped 10 bases and J dropped 4; count of bases not matched to a gene: 9. The germline gives CDR1 MGHDK, CDR2 SYGVNS. DNA of the CDR3: TGTGCCACGTGGGGACAGGAGAGTTACGAGCAGTACTTC. As protein: CATWGQESYEQYF.

The chain joins TRBV7-2 to TRBJ1-5; TRBD1 is a possible D gene (6 bases). Germline V gene data show CDR1 as SGHTA and CDR2 as FQGNSA. The CDR3 is 15 residues long. Trimming removed 4 bases from V and 1 base from J, with 11 bases in between. The CDR3 here is CASSYTGTSNQPQHF. The CDR3 region has the DNA TGTGCCAGCAGCTATACAGGGACAAGCAATCAGCCCCAGCATTTT. The full variable domain, completed using reference TRBV7-2 and TRBJ1-5, is GAGVSQSPSNKVTEKGKDVELRCDPISGHTALYWYRQSLGQGLEFLIYFQGNSAPDKSGLPSDRFSAERTGGSVSTLTIQRTQQEDSAVYLCASSYTGTSNQPQHFGDGTRLSIL.

This clonotype showed up many times. The CDR3, as DNA: TGTGCCAGCAGCTTAGCTCCCTCTGAAGCTTTCTTT. This translates into CASSLAPSEAFF. The chain links TRBV11-2 to TRBJ1-1; the D is unclear. The CDR3 loop spans 12 amino acids. The germline V gene encodes CDR1 SGHAT and CDR2 FQNNGV. V lost 1 base to trimming and J lost 6 bases, with 6 bases between them.

A few counts support this clonotype. It may be a read error: a sequence one base away is much more abundant. The genes are TRBV28 and TRBJ2-1, with no clear D. The CDR3 has 15 amino acids. CDR1 is MDHEN, CDR2 SYDVKM, per germline. The CDR3 sequence is CAGSLASPPYNEQFF. CDR3 in DNA: TGTGCCGGCAGTTTAGCATCCCCCCCCTACAATGAGCAGTTCTTC. Full variable domain (remainder filled in from reference TRBV28 and TRBJ2-1): DVKVTQSSRYLVKRTGEKVFLECVQDMDHENMFWYRQDPGLGLRLIYFSYDVKMKEKGDIPEGYSVSREKKERFSLILESASTNQTSMYLCAGSLASPPYNEQFFGPGTRLTVL.

This clonotype was observed a handful of times. A much larger clonotype is one base distant, so this may be a read error. The chain links TRBV5-8 to TRBJ2-7; no clear D. Trimming cost V 4 bases and J 4 bases, with 9 bases left between them. The CDR3 totals 12 residues. From germline, CDR1 is SGHTS and CDR2 YDEGEE. The CDR3, as DNA: TGTGCCAGCAGCCCCGGGTTGTACGAGCAGTACTTC. Translating it yields CASSPGLYEQYF. The complete variable domain, with remaining parts taken from reference TRBV5-8 and TRBJ2-7, reads EAGVTQSPTHLIKTRGQQATLRCSPISGHTSVYWYQQALGLGLQFLLWYDEGEERNRGNFPPRFSGRQFPNYSSELNVNALELEDSALYLCASSPGLYEQYFGPGTRLTVT.

This clonotype has a handful of counts. The CDR3 DNA reads TGTGCCAGCAGTTTATCGCTGAGTATGGGGTCCCGACTGTTTTTT. Protein product: CASSLSLSMGSRLFF. The chain uses TRBV28 and TRBJ1-4; D gene uncertain. Deletions cut 1 base from V and 13 bases from J, with 19 bases between. Per germline, CDR1 MDHEN and CDR2 SYDVKM. The CDR3 contains 15 residues.

The rearrangement joins TRBV4-2 to TRBJ1-1; D is perhaps TRBD1 (5 bases). The germline gives CDR1 LGHNA, CDR2 YNFKEQ. V lost 0 bases, J lost 3 bases, and 14 bases lay in between. The CDR3 contains 16 residues. This chain's CDR3 is CASSQDLTGGDTEAFF. The CDR3 nucleotides read TGTGCCAGCAGCCAAGATCTTACAGGCGGTGACACTGAAGCTTTCTTT.

Notes on this clonotype: Sequence at one end of the junction differs from germline and may be a read error. V is TRBV28 and J is TRBJ1-2; D ambiguous. This CDR3 region has 13 residues. The germline CDR1 and CDR2 sequences are MDHEN and SYDVKM. This CDR3 reads CTSRNSNNYGYTF. As DNA, the CDR3 is TGTACCAGCAGAAACAGTAATAACTATGGCTACACCTTC.

About this clonotype itself: A junction end diverges from the germline sequence, so it may reflect a read error. The rearrangement links TRBV30 to TRBJ2-3; 7 bases are shared with TRBD2. The CDR3 spans 18 residues. CDR1 is GTSNPN, CDR2 SVGIG, per germline (reference sequence). The CDR3 reads CAWGRLGGATFGTGTQYF. The CDR3 DNA reads TGTGCCTGGGGGCGCCTGGGAGGGGCCACCTTCGGCACAGGTACGCAGTATTTT.

V and J are TRBV6-1 and TRBJ2-1; a weak D match, TRBD2 (6 bases). Looked up from germline, CDR1 is MNHNS and CDR2 is SASEGT. V was pared by 5 bases and J by 3 bases, with 11 bases between. CDR3 length: 14 residues. The DNA of the CDR3 is TGTGCCAGCAGTCAGGGACTGAACTACAATGAGCAGTTCTTC. It is translated as CASSQGLNYNEQFF.

This clonotype was recorded many times. This sequence joins TRBV12-3 or TRBV12-4 and TRBJ2-1; possibly TRBD1 or TRBD2 for D (5 bases each). The length of the CDR3 is 16 residues. The germline V and J ends were trimmed by 6 bases and 5 bases, with 20 bases remaining between them. The CDR3 sequence is CASSLMGTGLHNEQFF. The CDR3, as DNA: TGTGCCAGCAGCTTAATGGGGACCGGTCTGCACAATGAGCAGTTCTTC.

This clonotype occurred many times. This rearrangement joins TRBV20-1 to TRBJ1-2; D perhaps matches TRBD1 (5 bases). V gave up 0 bases and J gave up 6 bases, with 11 bases separating them. The CDR3 is 13 amino acids. Germline CDR1 DFQATT, CDR2 SNEGSKA (reference sequence). DNA of the CDR3: TGCAGTGCTAGAGATGTAGGGACCAATGGCTACACCTTC. As protein: CSARDVGTNGYTF.

This clonotype was detected ten times or more. The chain uses TRBV20-1 and TRBJ2-1; perhaps TRBD2 as D (5 bases). CDR3 size: 12 residues. V gave up 5 bases and J gave up 9 bases, with 14 bases separating them. Germline CDR1 and CDR2: DFQATT and SNEGSKA (reference sequence). The DNA of the CDR3 is TGCAGTGCTGCCCCGACTGGGAGTGAGCAGTTCTTC. Its translation is CSAAPTGSEQFF.

The sample holds many counts of this clonotype. The V gene is TRBV20-1, the J gene TRBJ2-1; D may correspond to TRBD1 or TRBD2 (7 bases each). V lost 3 bases, J lost 9 bases, and 12 bases lay in between. The CDR3 runs 12 residues. The germline V gene encodes CDR1 DFQATT and CDR2 SNEGSKA (reference sequence). The CDR3 DNA sequence: TGCAGTGCTAGCCAGGGGGGGGGTGAGCAGTTCTTC. Its translation: CSASQGGGEQFF.